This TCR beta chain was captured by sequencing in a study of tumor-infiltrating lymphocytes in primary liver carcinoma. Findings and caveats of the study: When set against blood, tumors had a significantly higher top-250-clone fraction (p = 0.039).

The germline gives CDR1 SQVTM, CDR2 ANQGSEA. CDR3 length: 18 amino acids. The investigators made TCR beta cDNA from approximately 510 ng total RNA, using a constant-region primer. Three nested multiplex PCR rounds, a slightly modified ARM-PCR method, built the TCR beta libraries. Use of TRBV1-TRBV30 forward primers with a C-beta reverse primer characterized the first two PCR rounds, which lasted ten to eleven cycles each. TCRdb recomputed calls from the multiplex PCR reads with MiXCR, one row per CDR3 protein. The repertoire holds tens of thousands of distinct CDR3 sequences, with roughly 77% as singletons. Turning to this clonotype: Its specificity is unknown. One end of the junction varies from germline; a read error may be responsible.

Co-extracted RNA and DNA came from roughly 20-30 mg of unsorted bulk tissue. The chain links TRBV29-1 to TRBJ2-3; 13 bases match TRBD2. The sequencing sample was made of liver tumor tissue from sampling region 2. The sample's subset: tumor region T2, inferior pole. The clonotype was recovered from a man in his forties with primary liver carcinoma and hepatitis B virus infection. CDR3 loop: CSASGVRTSGRATDMQYF. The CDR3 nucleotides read TGCAGCGCGTCAGGGGTGCGAACTAGCGGGAGGGCCACAGATATGCAGTATTTT.